This TCR beta chain was retrieved from a study of shared clonotypes between healthy human individuals. General study results and limits: Approximately 5% of naive CD4 clonotypes were shared across a few donors. Sampling covered nothing but blood. Tissue TCR repertoires likely differ from those found in blood.

Naivety among CD8 cells was defined by CD45RO negativity and positive CCR7 selection, thereby excluding terminally differentiated effector memory CD45RA+ cells. This CDR3 region has 18 residues. V lost 1 base and J lost 5; bases outside the gene matches: 12. In germline, CDR1 is MNHEY, CDR2 SMNVEV (reference sequence). Comments on this clone: Its specificity is unknown.

Here immunoSEQ multiplex PCR was the method, and the copy in TCRdb shows in-frame clones only, minus some. Here the sample spans 1.5 million to 2.5 million clones, just under 95% being singletons. The sequencing sample was made of naive CD8+ T cells sorted from blood. This clonotype was obtained from a man aged 18 to 30 in good health. The genes are TRBV27 and TRBJ1-2, with 11 bases that match TRBD1. Here the CDR3 DNA reads TGTGCCAGCAGTTTATTGCTCCCCCAGGGACAGGGGGGTTATGGCTACACCTTC. Translated: CASSLLLPQGQGGYGYTF.